Below are 6 T cell receptor beta chains sequenced from a single sample in a study of cytomegalovirus exposure and HLA in healthy donors. Amplification used 60 Vbeta primers and 13 Jbeta primers. TCRdb's table, derived via immunoSEQ multiplex PCR, lists solely in-frame clones and lacks some. The sample has about 140,000 clones, more than 75% seen once. Sequenced: PBMCs. These receptors all stem from a female donor in good health and CMV-seronegative.

This clone has a single count. The V gene is TRBV30, the J gene TRBJ2-3, with 12 bases fitting TRBD1. Trimming cost V 2 bases and J 4 bases; bases outside gene matches: 4. The CDR3 length is 15 residues. Germline V CDR1 and CDR2: GTSNPN, SVGIG (reference sequence). The DNA for the CDR3 is TGTGCCTGGAGTCAAGGGACAGGGGGCGCAGATACGCAGTATTTT. Translated: CAWSQGTGGADTQYF.

This chain uses TRBV14 with TRBJ1-1; TRBD1 aligns across 7 bases. The germline V gene encodes CDR1 SGHDN and CDR2 FVKESK. With 2 bases clipped from V and 7 bases from J, the junction kept 13 bases outside the gene matches. This CDR3 comprises 16 residues. CDR3 sequence: CASSQNWPGGYYEAFF. The CDR3, as DNA: TGTGCCAGCAGCCAAAATTGGCCAGGGGGATACTATGAAGCTTTCTTT.

Worth noting for this clone: Other DNA sequences in the sample encode the same CDR3. The V call is TRBV28, the J call TRBJ2-6, with D maybe TRBD2 (6 bases). Germline loops: CDR1 MDHEN, CDR2 SYDVKM. The V end lost 3 bases, the J end lost 0 bases, and 6 bases lay between the germline ends. This CDR3 is built from 15 residues. In DNA form, the CDR3 reads TGTGCCAGCAGTTTGGGAGGCTCTGGGGCCAACGTCCTGACTTTC. It encodes CASSLGGSGANVLTF.

V gene TRBV10-2 combines with J gene TRBJ2-3, with 9 positions matching TRBD2. The germline CDR1 and CDR2 sequences are WSHSY and SAAADI. The J segment lost 3 bases and the V segment lost 3 bases, leaving 4 bases of the junction unmatched. CDR3 length: 15 amino acids. The CDR3 protein is CASSDPAGGTDTQYF. In nucleotides, the CDR3 is TGCGCCAGCAGTGATCCCGCGGGGGGGACAGATACGCAGTATTTT.

The chain employs TRBV7-9 and TRBJ2-2; 11 bases fit TRBD2. Germline-derived CDR1 and CDR2 are SEHNR and FQNEAQ (reference sequence). This CDR3 is built from 16 residues. V shed 5 bases, J shed 3 bases, and the junction held 5 bases outside the gene matches. The chain's CDR3 is CASSEGLAADTGELFF. CDR3 in DNA: TGTGCCAGCAGCGAGGGACTAGCGGCTGACACCGGGGAGCTGTTTTTT.

This sequence joins TRBV11-2 and TRBJ2-7, with TRBD1 matching over 7 bases. The CDR3 is made up of 15 amino acids. Germline-derived CDR1 and CDR2 are SGHAT and FQNNGV. Trimming removed 0 bases from V and 4 bases from J; junction bases left unmatched: 6. Written as DNA, the CDR3 is TGTGCCAGCAGCTTAGAGACAGGGAACGGGTACGAGCAGTACTTC. Its protein product is CASSLETGNGYEQYF.